The following is a T cell receptor beta chain sequence with its context. The sample originates from a study of shared T cell receptors in the human thymus. The V gene end was trimmed by 0 bases and the J gene end by 7 bases; junction bases not matched to a gene: 9. This CDR3 region has 15 residues. Germline-derived CDR1 and CDR2 are SGDLS and YYNGEE. Sequenced by immunoSEQ multiplex PCR; TCRdb stores in-frame clones only, minus some. The table lists about 380,000 clones, over 90% of them singletons. Sequenced: thymocytes. This clonotype was sampled from a human donor. The rearrangement links TRBV9 to TRBJ2-7, with TRBD1 identical over 8 bases. This CDR3 is CASSVGPGGPLEQYF. The CDR3 nucleotides are TGTGCCAGCAGCGTAGGCCCAGGGGGCCCGCTGGAGCAGTACTTC.